One sample yielded the 27 T cell receptor beta chains listed below, sequenced in a study of response to subunit inactivated influenza vaccine. One entry per CDR3 protein results from TCRdb running MiXCR on the RT-PCR reads. The sample lists a few hundred thousand distinct CDR3 sequences; 21% were seen once. Sequences were derived from PBMCs from blood, sampled roughly 20 months after vaccination. The origin of the receptors is a man aged 50-75 years who received an inactivated influenza vaccine.

This clonotype has at least ten counts. The chain has TRBV6-1 and TRBJ1-1; D ambiguous. The V end lost 1 base, the J end lost 2 bases, and 17 bases lay between the germline ends. This CDR3 region has 17 residues. Germline values: CDR1 MNHNS, CDR2 SASEGT. The CDR3 sequence is CASSEGVRRGSNTEAFF. DNA for the CDR3: TGTGCCAGCAGTGAAGGGGTGAGGCGGGGTTCAAACACTGAAGCTTTCTTT.

In its sample, this clonotype was seen many times. This CDR3 reads CASSFVRGSNSYEQYF. The CDR3 nucleotides read TGTGCCAGCAGCTTCGTGCGGGGAAGTAATTCCTACGAGCAGTACTTC. This chain links TRBV7-9 with TRBJ2-7; D is perhaps TRBD2 (6 bases). Per germline, CDR1 SEHNR and CDR2 FQNEAQ (reference sequence). CDR3 length: 16 residues. Trimming took off 3 bases at V and 1 base at J, with 16 bases between the two ends.

This chain joins TRBV7-9 and TRBJ2-5, with 7 bases aligning to TRBD2. The junction had 5 bases not matched to a gene; V was cut back by 4 bases and J by 3 bases. The CDR3 runs 14 residues. The V gene's germline CDR1 is SEHNR and CDR2 FQNEAQ (reference sequence). Here the CDR3 DNA reads TGTGCCAGCAGCTGGGGGACTAAGGAAGAGACCCAGTACTTC. Its protein product is CASSWGTKEETQYF. The complete variable domain, with remaining parts taken from reference TRBV7-9 and TRBJ2-5, reads DTGVSQNPRHKITKRGQNVTFRCDPISEHNRLYWYRQTLGQGPEFLTYFQNEAQLEKSRLLSDRFSAERPKGSFSTLEIQRTEQGDSAMYLCASSWGTKEETQYFGPGTRLLVL.

Turning to this clonotype: Germline and junction disagree at one end, which may indicate a read error. This rearrangement joins TRBV29-1 to TRBJ1-2; possible D gene TRBD1, 5 bases. CDR3 size: 13 residues. The germline V gene has CDR1 SQVTM and CDR2 ANQGSEA. CDR3 sequence (DNA): TGCAGCGTTGAACGGGGCAGGAGCTATGGCCACACCTTC. This encodes CSVERGRSYGHTF.

V gene TRBV28 combines with J gene TRBJ1-1; D is undetermined. The CDR3 consists of 12 residues. Trimming cost V 5 bases and J 8 bases, with 12 bases left between them. CDR1 is MDHEN, CDR2 SYDVKM, per germline. This chain's CDR3 is CASSRTEKEAFF. CDR3 DNA sequence: TGTGCCAGCAGTAGGACGGAAAAGGAAGCTTTCTTT. The entire variable domain, with the rest obtained from reference TRBV28 and TRBJ1-1, is as follows: DVKVTQSSRYLVKRTGEKVFLECVQDMDHENMFWYRQDPGLGLRLIYFSYDVKMKEKGDIPEGYSVSREKKERFSLILESASTNQTSMYLCASSRTEKEAFFGQGTRLTVV.

This clonotype showed up just a few times. J is TRBJ1-5 and V is TRBV30, with D perhaps TRBD1 (5 bases). Trimming took off 3 bases at V and 4 bases at J, with 10 bases between the two ends. The CDR3 spans 13 residues. From germline, CDR1 is GTSNPN and CDR2 SVGIG (reference sequence). CDR3 in DNA: TGTGCCTGGAGCCGGGGACGAAATCAGCCCCAGCATTTT. This codes for CAWSRGRNQPQHF.

The chain is built from TRBV20-1 and TRBJ1-3; the D gene is possibly TRBD1 (5 bases). CDR3 length: 14 amino acids. Germline lookup yields CDR1 DFQATT and CDR2 SNEGSKA (reference sequence). Trimming stripped 6 bases from V and 2 bases from J, with 14 bases between. Here the CDR3 DNA reads TGCAGTGCCATCCCGGGGGGGGCTGGAAACACCATATATTTT. Encoded protein: CSAIPGGAGNTIYF.

The gene calls are TRBV3-1 and TRBJ2-5, with 7 bases lining up with TRBD1. CDR1 is LGHDT, CDR2 YNNKEL, per germline (reference sequence). This CDR3 has 16 residues. The V gene end was trimmed by 0 bases and the J gene end by 5 bases; junction bases not matched to a gene: 9. The CDR3 here is CASSQESEGAVETQYF. The DNA for the CDR3 is TGTGCCAGCAGCCAAGAATCTGAGGGGGCGGTCGAGACCCAGTACTTC.

This clonotype was detected a few times. The chain employs TRBV10-2 and TRBJ2-7; 9 positions agree with TRBD2. Germline CDR1 and CDR2: WSHSY and SAAADI. V trimming: 6 bases; J trimming: 3 bases; junction bases outside the gene matches: 9. The CDR3 covers 15 residues. The CDR3 protein is CASRDPSGTLYEQYF. CDR3 DNA sequence: TGCGCCAGCAGGGACCCTAGCGGGACGCTCTACGAGCAGTACTTC.

This chain links TRBV19 with TRBJ1-1, with TRBD1 matching over 8 bases. With V trimmed by 3 bases and J by 5 bases, 5 bases remained unmatched. The CDR3 is 14 amino acids. Germline V CDR1 and CDR2: LNHDA, SQIVND (reference sequence). The chain's CDR3 is CASSMQGAGTEAFF. The CDR3 DNA reads as TGTGCCAGTAGTATGCAGGGGGCGGGGACTGAAGCTTTCTTT.

The chain recombines TRBV4-3 with TRBJ1-2; D is possibly TRBD1 (5 bases). V lost 3 bases to trimming and J lost 3 bases, with 11 bases between them. This CDR3 has 14 amino acids. Germline CDR1 is LGHNA and CDR2 is YSLEER. The CDR3 DNA reads TGCGCCAGCAGCCAGCACGACAGTTACTATGGCTACACCTTC. Translation gives CASSQHDSYYGYTF.

A note on this clonotype: One junction end does not reproduce the germline sequence, and a read error may be involved. The chain couples TRBV14 to TRBJ2-7; D could derive from TRBD1 or TRBD2 (7 bases each). This CDR3 region has 15 residues. CDR1 is SGHDN, CDR2 FVKESK, per germline. The DNA for the CDR3 is TGTGCCAGCAGGCGGGGGACAGAGGCTTTCTACGTGCAGTACTTC. Its translation: CASRRGTEAFYVQYF.

This clonotype was detected only a few times. This sequence joins TRBV20-1 and TRBJ1-2; 10 positions agree with TRBD1. The CDR3 contains 17 residues. The V gene end was trimmed by 2 bases and the J gene end by 7 bases; junction bases not matched to a gene: 16. From germline, CDR1 is DFQATT and CDR2 SNEGSKA (reference sequence). The CDR3 loop reads CSARQDRGPLAPGGYTF. The CDR3 nucleotides are TGCAGTGCTAGACAAGACAGGGGGCCTTTAGCCCCGGGTGGCTACACCTTC.

The DNA for the CDR3 is TGCAGCGTTGTACAGGGGAATTACGCAGATACGCAGTATTTT. Amino acid sequence: CSVVQGNYADTQYF. This rearrangement joins TRBV29-1 to TRBJ2-3, with 7 bases lining up with TRBD1. The J segment lost 4 bases and the V segment lost 4 bases, leaving 8 bases of the junction unmatched. The CDR3 is 14 amino acids. The germline CDR1 and CDR2 sequences are SQVTM and ANQGSEA.

This clonotype was observed many times. The chain uses TRBV20-1 and TRBJ1-2; D unclear. V was trimmed by 6 bases and J by 0 bases, leaving 11 bases between them. Germline CDR1 DFQATT, CDR2 SNEGSKA (reference sequence). The CDR3 length is 13 residues. CDR3 residues: CSAQAPANYGYTF. CDR3 bases: TGCAGTGCCCAGGCCCCGGCTAACTATGGCTACACCTTC.

The chain links TRBV12-3 or TRBV12-4 to TRBJ2-1; D is unresolved. The CDR3 is 13 amino acids. V lost 3 bases to trimming and J lost 3 bases, with 6 bases between them. CDR3: CASSFSDYNEQFF. CDR3 coding DNA: TGTGCCAGCAGTTTTTCGGACTACAATGAGCAGTTCTTC.

This clonotype has a handful of counts. This chain joins TRBV20-1 and TRBJ2-1; the match to TRBD2 covers 10 bases. This CDR3 has 16 residues. CDR1 and CDR2 from the germline V gene are DFQATT and SNEGSKA (reference sequence). J gave up 6 bases and V 0 bases, and 8 bases lay outside the gene matches. The CDR3 here is CSARDGASGSLNEQFF. The CDR3 nucleotides are TGCAGTGCTAGAGATGGGGCTAGCGGGAGCCTCAATGAGCAGTTCTTC.

V usage is TRBV7-2 and J usage is TRBJ2-7; D is ambiguous. The CDR3 sequence is 15 residues long. Germline V lookup: CDR1 SGHTA, CDR2 FQGNSA. The germline V and J ends were trimmed by 4 bases and 3 bases, with 16 bases remaining between them. This CDR3 is CASSSRQGPDYEQYF. For the CDR3, the DNA is TGTGCCAGCAGCTCTCGACAAGGCCCCGACTACGAGCAGTACTTC. Based on the CDR3 plus reference TRBV7-2 and TRBJ2-7, the full variable domain is GAGVSQSPSNKVTEKGKDVELRCDPISGHTALYWYRQSLGQGLEFLIYFQGNSAPDKSGLPSDRFSAERTGGSVSTLTIQRTQQEDSAVYLCASSSRQGPDYEQYFGPGTRLTVT.

This clonotype showed up just a few times. J is TRBJ1-3 and V is TRBV9; TRBD1 matches 7 bases. After removal of 4 bases from V and 4 bases from J, the junction contained 5 bases not matched to a gene. CDR1 and CDR2 from the germline V gene are SGDLS and YYNGEE. This CDR3 has 14 amino acids. DNA of the CDR3: TGTGCCAGCAGCCAACAGGGGCCCGGAAACACCATATATTTT. It yields the protein CASSQQGPGNTIYF.

This clonotype was seen only a few times. J is TRBJ2-1 and V is TRBV5-4, with 10 bases lining up with TRBD2. V gave up 1 base and J gave up 1 base; unmatched junction bases: 2. Germline lookup yields CDR1 SGHNT and CDR2 YYREEE (reference sequence). CDR3 size: 16 residues. The CDR3 DNA is TGTGCCAGCAGCTTGAGCGGGGGGGCTTCCTACAATGAGCAGTTCTTC. Encoded protein: CASSLSGGASYNEQFF. Using reference TRBV5-4 and TRBJ2-1 for the parts outside the CDR3, the full variable domain is ETGVTQSPTHLIKTRGQQVTLRCSSQSGHNTVSWYQQALGQGPQFIFQYYREEENGRGNFPPRFSGLQFPNYSSELNVNALELDDSALYLCASSLSGGASYNEQFFGPGTRLTVL.

The chain links TRBV11-2 to TRBJ2-1; possible D gene TRBD1, 6 bases. Trimming took off 6 bases at V and 1 base at J, with 13 bases between the two ends. Germline values: CDR1 SGHAT, CDR2 FQNNGV. The length of the CDR3 is 15 residues. CDR3 DNA sequence: TGTGCCAGCAGTTCTACAGGGTGGTCCTACAATGAGCAGTTCTTC. It is translated as CASSSTGWSYNEQFF.

This clonotype was detected a few times. This sequence joins TRBV11-2 and TRBJ1-4, with D unresolved. V was shortened by 0 bases and J by 3 bases, with 11 bases between the two germline ends. Germline V gene lookup returns CDR1 SGHAT and CDR2 FQNNGV. The CDR3 extends over 16 amino acids. CDR3 loop: CASSLEGGSPNEKLFF. CDR3 DNA: TGTGCCAGCAGCTTAGAGGGCGGGTCCCCTAATGAAAAACTGTTTTTT.

The gene calls are TRBV24-1 and TRBJ1-2; 9 bases agree with TRBD1. This CDR3 contains 14 residues. Per germline, CDR1 KGHDR and CDR2 SFDVKD. J lost 7 bases, V lost 4 bases, and 6 bases had no gene match. CDR3 DNA sequence: TGTGCCACCAGTGACGCCCGGGACAGGGTTGGCTACACCTTC. Protein sequence: CATSDARDRVGYTF.

This clonotype was recorded at least ten times. This sequence joins TRBV20-1 and TRBJ1-1; D is uncertain. Looked up from germline, CDR1 is DFQATT and CDR2 is SNEGSKA (reference sequence). The CDR3 totals 13 residues. V was pared by 3 bases and J by 5 bases, with 13 bases between. CDR3 region: CSASDLLWTEAFF. CDR3 nucleotide sequence: TGCAGTGCTAGCGACCTTCTTTGGACTGAAGCTTTCTTT.

The genes are TRBV20-1 and TRBJ1-6; D is possibly TRBD1 (5 bases). Germline V gene data show CDR1 as DFQATT and CDR2 as SNEGSKA (reference sequence). Trimming cost V 1 base and J 9 bases, with 13 bases left between them. This CDR3 is built from 14 residues. The CDR3: CSARVGPTSSPLHF. As DNA, the CDR3 is TGCAGTGCTAGAGTGGGACCAACGAGTTCACCCCTCCACTTT.

This clonotype occurred a few times. The chain joins TRBV18 to TRBJ1-6; D gene ambiguous. CDR1 is KGHSH and CDR2 is LQKENI in the germline V gene. The CDR3 has 15 amino acids. With 3 bases removed from V and 10 bases from J, the gap between germline ends came to 16 bases. CDR3 DNA: TGTGCCAGCTCACCTTCGGCGGCAGTTGAATCACCCCTCCACTTT. Translated: CASSPSAAVESPLHF.

There are a few counts of this clonotype. The V and J genes are TRBV12-3 or TRBV12-4 and TRBJ1-2; 7 nucleotides match TRBD1. The CDR3 is made up of 15 amino acids. The V gene end was trimmed by 3 bases and the J gene end by 0 bases; junction bases not matched to a gene: 4. CDR3 amino acids: CASSLGQRANYGYTF. CDR3 bases: TGTGCCAGCAGTTTGGGACAGAGAGCTAACTATGGCTACACCTTC.